The 11 T cell receptor beta chains below come from one sample, sequenced in a study of cytomegalovirus exposure and HLA in healthy donors. With 60 Vbeta and 13 Jbeta primers, the PCR was carried out. Profiled with immunoSEQ multiplex PCR; TCRdb holds only in-frame clones, not every one. The repertoire holds about 110,000 clones, with more than 60% as singletons. Sequenced input: PBMCs. These receptors were collected from a woman in her thirties or forties in good health and CMV-seropositive.

The chain carries TRBV13 and TRBJ1-4; TRBD1 might be the D (6 bases). V was clipped by 2 bases and J by 9 bases, with 13 bases between them. The CDR3 totals 14 residues. Germline V gene sequence: CDR1 PRHDT, CDR2 FYEKMQ (reference sequence). The CDR3 coding sequence is TGTGCCAGCAGCTTAAGGAGACAGGAAAAAAAACTGTTTTTT. The encoded protein is CASSLRRQEKKLFF.

In its sample, this clone was seen a few times. The gene calls are TRBV5-5 and TRBJ1-1; TRBD1 might be the D (5 bases). This CDR3 is built from 17 residues. V was pared by 0 bases and J by 3 bases, with 18 bases between. Germline V gene sequence: CDR1 SGHKS, CDR2 YYEKEE (reference sequence). For the CDR3, the DNA is TGTGCCAGCAGCTTGGGCAAGGGCTACGGGGGGGACACTGAAGCTTTCTTT. Translation gives CASSLGKGYGGDTEAFF. Combining the CDR3 with reference TRBV5-5 and TRBJ1-1 gives the whole variable domain DAGVTQSPTHLIKTRGQQVTLRCSPISGHKSVSWYQQVLGQGPQFIFQYYEKEERGRGNFPDRFSARQFPNYSSELNVNALLLGDSALYLCASSLGKGYGGDTEAFFGQGTRLTVV.

This chain uses TRBV5-6 with TRBJ2-7, with TRBD1 as a possible D gene (5 bases). Germline CDR1 and CDR2: SGHDT and YYEEEE. The CDR3 loop spans 15 amino acids. V shed 1 base and J shed 3 bases, with 14 bases lying between them. The CDR3 DNA follows: TGTGCCAGCAGCTTGCGACAGAGAGTATTCTACGAGCAGTACTTC. It encodes CASSLRQRVFYEQYF. The variable domain in full, completed from reference TRBV5-6 and TRBJ2-7, reads DAGVTQSPTHLIKTRGQQVTLRCSPKSGHDTVSWYQQALGQGPQFIFQYYEEEERQRGNFPDRFSGHQFPNYSSELNVNALLLGDSALYLCASSLRQRVFYEQYFGPGTRLTVT.

The CDR3 region is CASGVRGTANTGELFF. The CDR3, as DNA: TGTGCCAGCGGCGTCCGAGGGACAGCGAACACCGGGGAGCTGTTTTTT. J is TRBJ2-2 and V is TRBV19; the match to TRBD1 covers 7 bases. V shed 9 bases and J 0 bases; nucleotides not matched to a gene: 10. The germline CDR1 and CDR2 sequences are LNHDA and SQIVND (reference sequence). The CDR3 runs 16 residues. Full variable domain (rest looked up from reference TRBV19 and TRBJ2-2): DGGITQSPKYLFRKEGQNVTLSCEQNLNHDAMYWYRQDPGQGLRLIYYSQIVNDFQKGDIAEGYSVSREKKESFPLTVTSAQKNPTAFYLCASGVRGTANTGELFFGEGSRLTVL.

The V gene is TRBV27, the J gene TRBJ2-5; 9 bases agree with TRBD1. The closer fit of TRBJ2-7 to the DNA end suggests the J call may be wrong. The CDR3 runs to 16 residues. The germline CDR1 and CDR2 sequences are MNHEY and SMNVEV (reference sequence). This CDR3 is CASSLFRDRVPYEQYF. The CDR3 region has the DNA TGTGCCAGCAGTTTATTCCGGGACAGGGTACCCTACGAGCAGTACTTC.

In this sample, this clone turned up a few times. V and J are TRBV11-2 and TRBJ2-5; 9 bases line up with TRBD1. CDR1 is SGHAT, CDR2 FQNNGV, per germline. J gave up 5 bases and V 5 bases, and 9 bases lay outside the gene matches. The CDR3 covers 15 residues. In nucleotides, the CDR3 is TGTGCCAGCAGCCTAGGGACAGGGAGGGGGGAGACCCAGTACTTC. Encoded protein: CASSLGTGRGETQYF.

This clone has a handful of counts. V gene TRBV11-3 combines with J gene TRBJ2-7, with 11 bases aligning to TRBD1. This CDR3 is built from 14 residues. With V trimmed by 5 bases and J by 4 bases, 4 bases remained unmatched. Germline CDR1 SGHNT, CDR2 YENEEA. DNA for the CDR3: TGTGCCAGCAGCCTGGGACAGGGGGGATACGAGCAGTACTTC. It encodes CASSLGQGGYEQYF.

J is TRBJ2-6 and V is TRBV11-2; 8 positions agree with TRBD1. Germline V lookup: CDR1 SGHAT, CDR2 FQNNGV. The trim removed 4 bases at V and 2 bases at J, leaving 4 bases unmatched. The CDR3 runs 16 residues. The CDR3 is CASSSIRGPGANVLTF. The CDR3 coding sequence is TGTGCCAGCAGCTCGATCAGGGGGCCTGGGGCCAACGTCCTGACTTTC.

This clone has a single count. The rearrangement links TRBV29-1 to TRBJ2-2; 8 bases fit TRBD1. In germline, CDR1 is SQVTM, CDR2 ANQGSEA. Trimming at V came to 7 bases and at J to 3 bases, leaving 4 bases not matched to a gene. The length of the CDR3 is 13 residues. The CDR3 spells CSADRGYTGELFF. The CDR3 DNA reads as TGCAGCGCTGACAGGGGTTACACCGGGGAGCTGTTTTTT.

The chain couples TRBV5-1 to TRBJ1-1; D possibly corresponds to TRBD1 (5 bases). Germline-derived CDR1 and CDR2 are SGHRS and YFSETQ. Trimming left V 1 base short and J 4 bases short, with 14 bases between. This CDR3 region has 15 residues. The CDR3 region is CASSLFRRGGTEAFF. The CDR3 nucleotides are TGCGCCAGCAGCTTGTTCCGACGGGGGGGCACTGAAGCTTTCTTT.

This chain connects TRBV5-1 to TRBJ2-7; TRBD1 is a possible D gene (5 bases). Deletions cut 0 bases from V and 5 bases from J, with 9 bases between. CDR1 and CDR2 (germline): SGHRS, YFSETQ. The CDR3 is made up of 13 amino acids. The CDR3 loop is CASSLVRENEQYF. The CDR3 DNA reads as TGCGCCAGCAGCTTGGTCAGGGAAAACGAGCAGTACTTC.